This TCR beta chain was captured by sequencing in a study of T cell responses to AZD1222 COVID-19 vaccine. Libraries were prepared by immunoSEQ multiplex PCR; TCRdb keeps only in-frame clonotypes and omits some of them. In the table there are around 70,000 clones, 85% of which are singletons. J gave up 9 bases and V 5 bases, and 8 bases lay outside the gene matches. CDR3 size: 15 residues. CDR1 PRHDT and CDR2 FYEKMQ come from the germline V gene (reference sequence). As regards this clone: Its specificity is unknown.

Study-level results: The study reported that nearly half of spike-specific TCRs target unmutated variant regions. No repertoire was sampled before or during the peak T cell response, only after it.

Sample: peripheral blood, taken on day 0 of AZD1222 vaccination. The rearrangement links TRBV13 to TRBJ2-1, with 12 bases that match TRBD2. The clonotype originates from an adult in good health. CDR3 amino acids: CASSIGLAGSVEQFF. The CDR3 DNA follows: TGTGCCAGCAGCATCGGACTAGCGGGATCGGTTGAGCAGTTCTTC.